Reported below is one TCR beta chain. The source of the sample is a study of blood T cell repertoires in COVID-19. Study at large: Researchers got acute and convalescent COVID-19 samples from the United States, Italy and Spain.

Method: immunoSEQ multiplex PCR; TCRdb's copy keeps in-frame clones and lacks some. Of around 300,000 clones listed, 85% are singletons. Material for sequencing was PBMCs or T cells enriched from blood (not recorded which). The clonotype comes from a woman aged 45-60 years who had recovered from COVID-19.

CDR3 amino acids: CASSGGPGQPNSPLHF. CDR3 sequence (DNA): TGTGCCAGCAGCGGTGGACCGGGACAGCCTAATTCACCCCTCCACTTT. The chain combines TRBV9 with TRBJ1-6, with 7 bases identical to TRBD1. V shed 3 bases and J 6 bases; nucleotides not matched to a gene: 9. Germline loops: CDR1 SGDLS, CDR2 YYNGEE. The CDR3 has 16 residues.